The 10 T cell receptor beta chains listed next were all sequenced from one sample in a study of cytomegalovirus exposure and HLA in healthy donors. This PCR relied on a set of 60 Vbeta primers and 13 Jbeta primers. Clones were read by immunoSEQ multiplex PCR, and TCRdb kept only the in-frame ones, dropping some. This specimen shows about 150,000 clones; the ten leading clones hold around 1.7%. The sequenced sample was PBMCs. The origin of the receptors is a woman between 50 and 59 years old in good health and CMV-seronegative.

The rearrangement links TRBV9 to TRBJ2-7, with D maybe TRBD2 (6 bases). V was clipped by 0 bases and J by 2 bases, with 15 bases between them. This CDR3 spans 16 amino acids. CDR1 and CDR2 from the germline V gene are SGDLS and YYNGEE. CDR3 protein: CASSVDPSGGTYEQYF. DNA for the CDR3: TGTGCCAGCAGCGTAGACCCCTCAGGCGGGACCTACGAGCAGTACTTC.

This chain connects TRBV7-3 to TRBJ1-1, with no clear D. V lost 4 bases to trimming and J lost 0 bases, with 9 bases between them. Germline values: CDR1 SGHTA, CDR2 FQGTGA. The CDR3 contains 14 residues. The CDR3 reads CASSSRGVNTEAFF. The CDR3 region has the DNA TGTGCCAGCAGCTCCCGAGGTGTGAACACTGAAGCTTTCTTT.

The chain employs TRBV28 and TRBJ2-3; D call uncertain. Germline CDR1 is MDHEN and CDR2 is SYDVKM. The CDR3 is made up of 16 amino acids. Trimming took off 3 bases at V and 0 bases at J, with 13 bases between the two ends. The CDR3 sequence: CASSFDPRVSTDTQYF. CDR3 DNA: TGTGCCAGCAGTTTCGACCCTCGGGTTAGCACAGATACGCAGTATTTT.

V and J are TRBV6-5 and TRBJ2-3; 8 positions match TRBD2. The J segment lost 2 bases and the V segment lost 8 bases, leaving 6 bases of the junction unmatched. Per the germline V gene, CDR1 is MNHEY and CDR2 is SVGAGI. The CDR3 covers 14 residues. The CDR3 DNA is TGTGCCAGCGGGAGAGCGGGAGTCACAGATACGCAGTATTTT. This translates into CASGRAGVTDTQYF.

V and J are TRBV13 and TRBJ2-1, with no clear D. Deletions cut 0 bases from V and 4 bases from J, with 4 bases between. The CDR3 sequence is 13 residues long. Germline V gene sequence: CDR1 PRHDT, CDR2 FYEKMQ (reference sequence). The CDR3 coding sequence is TGTGCCAGCAGCTTAGGAGCTTACAATGAGCAGTTCTTC. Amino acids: CASSLGAYNEQFF. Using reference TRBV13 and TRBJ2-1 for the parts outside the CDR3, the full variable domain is AAGVIQSPRHLIKEKRETATLKCYPIPRHDTVYWYQQGPGQDPQFLISFYEKMQSDKGSIPDRFSAQQFSDYHSELNMSSLELGDSALYFCASSLGAYNEQFFGPGTRLTVL.

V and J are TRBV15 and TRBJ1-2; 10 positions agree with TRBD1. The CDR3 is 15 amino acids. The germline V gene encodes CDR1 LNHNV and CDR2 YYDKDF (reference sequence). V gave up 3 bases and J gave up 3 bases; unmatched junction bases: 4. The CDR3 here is CATSRGQGPDYGYTF. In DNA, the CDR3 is TGTGCCACCAGCAGGGGACAGGGGCCGGACTATGGCTACACCTTC.

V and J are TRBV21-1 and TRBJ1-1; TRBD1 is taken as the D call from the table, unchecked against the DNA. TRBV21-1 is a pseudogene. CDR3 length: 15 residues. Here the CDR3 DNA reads TGTGCCAGCAGCCTCTGGGGACAGTTGAACACTGAAGCTTTCTTT. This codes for CASSLWGQLNTEAFF.

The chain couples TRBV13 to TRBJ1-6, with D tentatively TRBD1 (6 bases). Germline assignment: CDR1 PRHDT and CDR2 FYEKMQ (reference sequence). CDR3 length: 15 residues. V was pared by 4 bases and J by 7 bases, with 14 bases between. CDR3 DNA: TGTGCCAGCAGCTCGACTTTAACAGGGAATTCACCCCTCCACTTT. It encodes CASSSTLTGNSPLHF.

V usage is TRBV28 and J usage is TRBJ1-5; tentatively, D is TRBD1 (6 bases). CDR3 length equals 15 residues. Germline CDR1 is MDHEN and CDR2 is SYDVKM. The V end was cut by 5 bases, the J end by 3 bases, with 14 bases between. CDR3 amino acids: CASSPPRGTNQPQHF. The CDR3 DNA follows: TGTGCCAGCAGTCCACCCAGGGGCACCAATCAGCCCCAGCATTTT.

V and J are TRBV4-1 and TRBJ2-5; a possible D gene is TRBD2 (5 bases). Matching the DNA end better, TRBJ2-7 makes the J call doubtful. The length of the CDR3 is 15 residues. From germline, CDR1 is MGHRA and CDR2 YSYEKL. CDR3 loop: CASSQLAQSSYEQYF. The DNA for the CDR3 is TGCGCCAGCAGCCAACTAGCACAGAGCTCCTACGAGCAGTACTTC.